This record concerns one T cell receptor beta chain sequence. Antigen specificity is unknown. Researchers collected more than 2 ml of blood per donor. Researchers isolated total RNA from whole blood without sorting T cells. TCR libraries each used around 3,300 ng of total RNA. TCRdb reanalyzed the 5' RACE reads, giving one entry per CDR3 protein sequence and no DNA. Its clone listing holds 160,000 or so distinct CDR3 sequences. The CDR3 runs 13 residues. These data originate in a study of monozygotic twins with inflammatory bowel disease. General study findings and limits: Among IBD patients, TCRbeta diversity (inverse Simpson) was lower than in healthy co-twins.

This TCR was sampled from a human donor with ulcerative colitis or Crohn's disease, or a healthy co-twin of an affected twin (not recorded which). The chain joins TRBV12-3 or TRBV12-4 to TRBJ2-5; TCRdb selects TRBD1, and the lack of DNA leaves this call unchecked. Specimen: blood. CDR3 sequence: CASRMTGVETQYF.